This TCR beta chain came from a study of shared clonotypes between healthy human individuals. Positively selected for CCR7, the CD45RO-negative cells used as naive CD8 cells excluded terminally differentiated effector memory CD45RA+ cells. TCRdb keeps only in-frame clones here, not all; method: immunoSEQ multiplex PCR. The sample has about 590,000 clones; roughly 95% are singletons. Germline CDR1 GTSNPN, CDR2 SVGIG (reference sequence). CDR3 length: 11 residues. The ends were cut back, 4 bases at V and 8 bases at J, with 11 bases in the middle. Only a few counts were recorded for this clone. Material: naive CD8+ T cells sorted from blood. The receptor's source is a woman under 40 in good health. The chain joins TRBV30 to TRBJ1-2; D remains ambiguous. CDR3 sequence reads: CAWTAQRGYTF. The CDR3 DNA sequence: TGTGCCTGGACAGCCCAAAGGGGCTACACCTTC.